The 7 T cell receptor beta chains in this list originate from one sample, sequenced in a study of control samples from healthy donors and cancer patients. Measured with immunoSEQ multiplex PCR; TCRdb has only the in-frame clones, and not every one. The table shows some 64,000 clones, with around 87% occurring only once. Source material: PBMCs. The receptor source for this set is a woman in her 50s with head and neck cancer.

V is TRBV5-4 and J is TRBJ2-2; a weak D match, TRBD2 (5 bases). The germline V gene has CDR1 SGHNT and CDR2 YYREEE (reference sequence). The ends were cut back, 1 base at V and 4 bases at J, with 11 bases in the middle. This CDR3 contains 15 residues. As DNA, the CDR3 is TGTGCCAGCAGCTTGAAGGTTCTAGCCACCGGGGAGCTGTTTTTT. This gives the protein CASSLKVLATGELFF. Together with reference TRBV5-4 and TRBJ2-2, the CDR3 gives the full variable domain: ETGVTQSPTHLIKTRGQQVTLRCSSQSGHNTVSWYQQALGQGPQFIFQYYREEENGRGNFPPRFSGLQFPNYSSELNVNALELDDSALYLCASSLKVLATGELFFGEGSRLTVL.

V usage is TRBV28 and J usage is TRBJ2-1, with TRBD1 identical over 7 bases. V shed 9 bases and J 1 base; nucleotides not matched to a gene: 9. Germline CDR1 and CDR2: MDHEN and SYDVKM. This CDR3 has 15 amino acids. The CDR3 bases are TGTGCCAGTACTTCTAAGGGGGCTTCCTACAATGAGCAGTTCTTC. Encoded protein: CASTSKGASYNEQFF.

The V and J genes are TRBV7-2 and TRBJ2-2; D possibly corresponds to TRBD2 (6 bases). Germline V gene lookup returns CDR1 SGHTA and CDR2 FQGNSA. V lost 4 bases and J lost 5, with 14 bases in between. CDR3 length: 15 amino acids. This CDR3 is CASSSSSGGTGELFF. The CDR3 DNA reads as TGTGCCAGCAGCTCCTCCAGTGGAGGGACCGGGGAGCTGTTTTTT.

The chain has TRBV7-9 and TRBJ1-2; the match to TRBD1 covers 8 bases. Germline assignment: CDR1 SEHNR and CDR2 FQNEAQ (reference sequence). Trimming removed 3 bases from V and 3 bases from J; junction bases left unmatched: 6. The CDR3 spans 15 residues. CDR3 sequence reads: CASSLKPGGDYGYTF. The CDR3 region has the DNA TGTGCCAGCAGCTTGAAGCCAGGGGGCGACTATGGCTACACCTTC. Variable domain in full (rest from reference TRBV7-9 and TRBJ1-2): DTGVSQNPRHKITKRGQNVTFRCDPISEHNRLYWYRQTLGQGPEFLTYFQNEAQLEKSRLLSDRFSAERPKGSFSTLEIQRTEQGDSAMYLCASSLKPGGDYGYTFGSGTRLTVV.

This clone was seen only a few times. J is TRBJ2-7 and V is TRBV18; 8 bases are a match to TRBD1. V lost 3 bases to trimming and J lost 5 bases; unmatched junction nucleotides: 6. Germline-derived CDR1 and CDR2 are KGHSH and LQKENI. This CDR3 is built from 14 residues. CDR3 protein: CASSPGQGFDEQYF. The CDR3 bases are TGTGCCAGCTCACCCGGACAGGGCTTCGACGAGCAGTACTTC.

V and J are TRBV12-2 and TRBJ2-1; TRBD2 is the table's D call, not checked against the DNA. TRBV12-2 is termed a pseudogene. The CDR3 consists of 14 residues. The CDR3 spells CASRGQRGQYEQFF. CDR3 coding DNA: TGTGCAAGTCGAGGTCAGCGTGGTCAATATGAGCAGTTCTTC.

J is TRBJ1-2 and V is TRBV7-8, with D possibly TRBD1 on 5 matching bases. In germline, CDR1 is SGHVS, CDR2 FQNEAQ. Trimming removed 5 bases from V and 3 bases from J, with 13 bases in between. CDR3 length: 14 amino acids. This chain's CDR3 is CASSPRGGDYGYTF. The CDR3 DNA reads as TGTGCCAGCAGCCCACGGGGAGGGGACTATGGCTACACCTTC. The full variable domain, rest sourced from reference TRBV7-8 and TRBJ1-2, is GAGVSQSPRYKVAKRGQDVALRCDPISGHVSLFWYQQALGQGPEFLTYFQNEAQLDKSGLPSDRFFAERPEGSVSTLKIQRTQQEDSAVYLCASSPRGGDYGYTFGSGTRLTVV.